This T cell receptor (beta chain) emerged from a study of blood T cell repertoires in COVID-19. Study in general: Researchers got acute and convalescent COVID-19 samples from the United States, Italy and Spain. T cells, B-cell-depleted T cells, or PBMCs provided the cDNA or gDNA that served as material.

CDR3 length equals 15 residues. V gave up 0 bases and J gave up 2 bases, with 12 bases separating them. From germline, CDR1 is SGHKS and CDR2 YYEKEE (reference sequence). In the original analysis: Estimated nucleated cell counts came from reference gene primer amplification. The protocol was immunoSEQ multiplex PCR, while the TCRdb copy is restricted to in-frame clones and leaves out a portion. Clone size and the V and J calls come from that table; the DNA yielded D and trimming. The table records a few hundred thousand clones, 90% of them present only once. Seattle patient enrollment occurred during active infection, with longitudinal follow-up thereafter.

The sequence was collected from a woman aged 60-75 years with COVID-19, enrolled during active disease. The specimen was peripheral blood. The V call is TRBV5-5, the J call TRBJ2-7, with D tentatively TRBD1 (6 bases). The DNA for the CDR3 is TGTGCCAGCAGCTTGGACAGGGCCTGGGCCTACGAGCAGTACTTC. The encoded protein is CASSLDRAWAYEQYF.